Following are 11 T cell receptor beta chains from one sample sequenced in a study of Tregs in tolerant kidney transplant recipients. The data were produced by immunoSEQ multiplex PCR, yet TCRdb's version contains in-frame clones alone and is incomplete. Counted here are under 20,000 clones, around 82% occurring once; the ten biggest clones make up 2% to 3%. Sequencing input: Tregs from blood. These receptor sequences come from a human donor in good health.

The rearrangement links TRBV4-1 to TRBJ1-1; 7 bases are a match to TRBD1. V shed 3 bases and J 3 bases; nucleotides not matched to a gene: 16. CDR3 size: 18 residues. Per germline, CDR1 MGHRA and CDR2 YSYEKL. CDR3 coding DNA: TGCGCCAGCAGCCAGCCCCTTCGACAGGGAGGTCCGGACACTGAAGCTTTCTTT. This translates into CASSQPLRQGGPDTEAFF.

The gene calls are TRBV7-8 and TRBJ2-1; D perhaps matches TRBD2 (5 bases). This CDR3 spans 16 amino acids. Germline V gives CDR1 SGHVS, CDR2 FQNEAQ. The V end lost 3 bases, the J end lost 3 bases, and 15 bases lay between the germline ends. CDR3 nucleotides: TGTGCCAGCAGCTTGGGCGGACTCTCAGGCTACAATGAGCAGTTCTTC. It specifies CASSLGGLSGYNEQFF.

This clone was picked up a small number of times. CDR3 sequence (DNA): TGTGCCAGCAGTTACTCGAGAGGGTCTCAAGAGACCCAGTACTTC. It specifies CASSYSRGSQETQYF. V gene TRBV6-6 combines with J gene TRBJ2-5, with a tentative D call TRBD2 (5 bases). The germline gives CDR1 MNHNY, CDR2 SVGAGI (reference sequence). V lost 0 bases and J 2 bases, leaving 10 bases between the germline ends. The CDR3 sequence is 15 residues long.

The V call is TRBV30, the J call TRBJ1-4; 8 nucleotides line up with TRBD1. The germline V gene encodes CDR1 GTSNPN and CDR2 SVGIG (reference sequence). This CDR3 is built from 14 residues. J gave up 7 bases and V 5 bases, and 9 bases lay outside the gene matches. The CDR3 coding sequence is TGTGCCTGGGGGGTCCAGGGGGCAAGTGAAAAACTGTTTTTT. Its protein product is CAWGVQGASEKLFF.

This clone is medium-sized (0.01 to 0.1%) by share. The CDR3 DNA is TGTGCCAGCGGAATTGTTGGGGAGACCCAGTACTTC. It encodes CASGIVGETQYF. The V and J genes are TRBV5-5 and TRBJ2-5; D unclear. The CDR3 runs to 12 residues. Germline V CDR1 and CDR2: SGHKS, YYEKEE (reference sequence). Trimming removed 7 bases at V and 5 bases at J, with 12 bases between.

This chain connects TRBV12-5 to TRBJ1-5, with D possibly TRBD1 on 5 matching bases. The V end lost 1 base, the J end lost 7 bases, and 14 bases lay between the germline ends. This CDR3 contains 15 residues. Germline CDR1 reads LGHNT; CDR2 reads FRNRAP. The CDR3 nucleotides read TGTGCTAGTGGTTTGGCTACGCCTCGGGGGCAGCCCCAGCATTTT. It codes for CASGLATPRGQPQHF.

This chain uses TRBV6-5 with TRBJ1-5, with 9 bases matching TRBD1. The CDR3 runs to 13 residues. The V gene's germline CDR1 is MNHEY and CDR2 SVGAGI. The trim removed 8 bases at V and 5 bases at J, leaving 4 bases unmatched. CDR3 protein: CASWDRAHQPQHF. The CDR3 nucleotides are TGTGCCAGCTGGGACAGGGCCCATCAGCCCCAGCATTTT.

This clone was counted once. The rearrangement uses TRBV2 and TRBJ1-5; weak D call: TRBD1 (5 bases). The germline V gene has CDR1 SNHLY and CDR2 FYNNEI. V lost 6 bases and J 6 bases, leaving 12 bases between the germline ends. The CDR3 contains 13 residues. The CDR3 region has the DNA TGTGCCAGCAGAGGGGCGGGAGGTCAGCCCCAGCATTTT. Protein product: CASRGAGGQPQHF.

The sample holds a few counts of this clone. V usage is TRBV19 and J usage is TRBJ2-3; 13 bases fit TRBD2. Germline V gene lookup returns CDR1 LNHDA and CDR2 SQIVND (reference sequence). The CDR3 has 16 residues. The V gene end was trimmed by 5 bases and the J gene end by 5 bases; junction bases not matched to a gene: 7. Here the CDR3 DNA reads TGTGCCAGTAGTCCACTAGCGGGGGGGCCTGTAGATACGCAGTATTTT. Protein sequence: CASSPLAGGPVDTQYF.

This rearrangement joins TRBV30 to TRBJ2-2, with 9 bases lining up with TRBD2. The germline gives CDR1 GTSNPN, CDR2 SVGIG (reference sequence). This CDR3 has 15 residues. The trim removed 1 base at V and 3 bases at J, leaving 3 bases unmatched. The CDR3 bases are TGTGCCTGGAGTGGCGGGAGGGCGGACACCGGGGAGCTGTTTTTT. Amino acids: CAWSGGRADTGELFF.

The chain couples TRBV5-6 to TRBJ1-3, with D possibly being TRBD1 (6 bases). V lost 3 bases to trimming and J lost 0 bases, with 13 bases between them. Per germline, CDR1 SGHDT and CDR2 YYEEEE. The CDR3 has 16 amino acids. The CDR3 nucleotides are TGTGCCAGCAGCTACCGGACAGTGAGCTCTGGAAACACCATATATTTT. Its protein product is CASSYRTVSSGNTIYF.